The next 20 T cell receptor beta chains were all read from a single sample in a study of OX40 agonist ivuxolimab in advanced cancers. The protocol was immunoSEQ multiplex PCR, while the TCRdb copy is restricted to in-frame clones and leaves out a portion. The sample has about 78,000 clones; about 90% are singletons. The sample was CD4+ or CD8+ T cells sorted from blood, taken in a trial of the OX40 agonist ivuxolimab. Receptors originate from an adult with an advanced solid tumor such as melanoma, head and neck, liver or kidney cancer.

The CDR3 reads CASNDGVNTEAFF. CDR3 bases: TGCGCCAGCAACGATGGGGTGAACACTGAAGCTTTCTTT. The V and J genes are TRBV5-1 and TRBJ1-1; D not resolved. Germline V gene data show CDR1 as SGHRS and CDR2 as YFSETQ. This CDR3 contains 13 residues. Trimming shortened V by 6 bases and J by 0 bases, and 9 bases separated the two germline ends.

In nucleotides, the CDR3 is TGTGCCAGCAGCTTAAGACCCGCCTTGGGAGAGCAGTACTTC. It specifies CASSLRPALGEQYF. The chain couples TRBV7-2 to TRBJ2-7; D not certain. The CDR3 consists of 14 residues. The V gene's germline CDR1 is SGHTA and CDR2 FQGNSA. V was trimmed by 2 bases and J by 7 bases, leaving 15 bases between them.

The chain joins TRBV6-5 to TRBJ1-6; TRBD1 might be the D (5 bases). The germline V gene has CDR1 MNHEY and CDR2 SVGAGI. The V gene lost 6 bases and the J gene lost 10 bases, with 16 bases spanning the gap. The CDR3 covers 14 residues. CDR3 sequence (DNA): TGTGCCAGCAGCAACCAGGGAGTTGGCTCACCCCTCCACTTT. This translates into CASSNQGVGSPLHF.

This clone is a singleton in its sample. The chain employs TRBV4-1 and TRBJ2-4; 8 bases align to TRBD1. CDR1 is MGHRA and CDR2 is YSYEKL in the germline V gene. V lost 0 bases and J lost 7; bases outside the gene matches: 5. This CDR3 contains 15 residues. The CDR3 region has the DNA TGCGCCAGCAGCCAAGACAGGACAGGGACGAACATTCAGTACTTC. This codes for CASSQDRTGTNIQYF.

J is TRBJ2-4 and V is TRBV27; 10 bases are shared with TRBD1. This CDR3 contains 13 residues. The germline CDR1 and CDR2 sequences are MNHEY and SMNVEV (reference sequence). V shed 7 bases and J 6 bases; nucleotides not matched to a gene: 3. In DNA form, the CDR3 reads TGTGCCAGCATGGGACAGGGGACAAACATTCAGTACTTC. As protein: CASMGQGTNIQYF.

V gene TRBV5-1 combines with J gene TRBJ2-5, with TRBD2 as a possible D gene (6 bases). Deletions cut 3 bases from V and 5 bases from J, with 14 bases between. The CDR3 is made up of 14 amino acids. The germline V gene has CDR1 SGHRS and CDR2 YFSETQ. DNA of the CDR3: TGCGCCAGCAGCTCGGGACGGGGGACGGAGACCCAGTACTTC. It translates to CASSSGRGTETQYF.

The V and J genes are TRBV28 and TRBJ1-4; no firm D call. The CDR3 is 15 residues long. V dropped 5 bases and J dropped 2 bases, with 12 bases sitting between them. The V gene's germline CDR1 is MDHEN and CDR2 SYDVKM. CDR3 in DNA: TGTGCCAGCAGTCTAGGTGGTGGGACTAATGAAAAACTGTTTTTT. Amino acids: CASSLGGGTNEKLFF.

This clone was detected once. Written as DNA, the CDR3 is TGTGCCAGCAGTTCTGCGGCGGGAGGAGGTTACAATGAGCAGTTCTTC. It is translated as CASSSAAGGGYNEQFF. The gene calls are TRBV27 and TRBJ2-1; 8 bases agree with TRBD2. J lost 4 bases, V lost 4 bases, and 9 bases had no gene match. Germline CDR1 is MNHEY and CDR2 is SMNVEV (reference sequence). The CDR3 length is 16 residues.

V is TRBV4-2 and J is TRBJ1-4, with D hard to call. Trimming left V 4 bases short and J 4 bases short, with 19 bases between. The germline V gene has CDR1 LGHNA and CDR2 YNFKEQ. The CDR3 totals 17 residues. The CDR3 protein is CASSLLGGQAFNEKLFF. DNA of the CDR3: TGTGCCAGCAGCCTCCTAGGCGGGCAGGCTTTTAATGAAAAACTGTTTTTT.

This clone was recorded a few times. The V gene is TRBV29-1, the J gene TRBJ2-3, with 8 bases lining up with TRBD2. The J segment lost 2 bases and the V segment lost 7 bases, leaving 8 bases of the junction unmatched. Per the germline V gene, CDR1 is SQVTM and CDR2 is ANQGSEA. This CDR3 spans 14 amino acids. DNA of the CDR3: TGCAGCGCCCCCCTAGGACTAGCCACAGATACGCAGTATTTT. Protein sequence: CSAPLGLATDTQYF.

This clone has a single count. The rearrangement joins TRBV4-2 to TRBJ2-7; no firm D call. Germline V gives CDR1 LGHNA, CDR2 YNFKEQ. Trimming took off 0 bases at V and 6 bases at J, with 9 bases between the two ends. The length of the CDR3 is 13 residues. The CDR3 DNA reads TGTGCCAGCAGCCAAGATTTACACCGCGAGCAGTACTTC. This translates into CASSQDLHREQYF.

The chain recombines TRBV2 with TRBJ2-7; D is perhaps TRBD2 (6 bases). With 1 base removed from V and 1 base from J, the gap between germline ends came to 11 bases. Germline CDR1 and CDR2: SNHLY and FYNNEI. This CDR3 spans 15 amino acids. The CDR3 reads CASSEVGGESYEQYF. The CDR3 DNA reads TGTGCCAGCAGTGAAGTGGGCGGGGAGTCCTACGAGCAGTACTTC.

DNA of the CDR3: TGTGCCAGCAGAGCTCTACCGGGACAGGACTTTTACGAGCAGTACTTC. It is translated as CASRALPGQDFYEQYF. The chain has TRBV6-4 and TRBJ2-7, with 8 bases lining up with TRBD1. With 6 bases clipped from V and 4 bases from J, the junction kept 14 bases outside the gene matches. Per the germline V gene, CDR1 is MRHNA and CDR2 is SNTAGT. There are 16 residues in the CDR3.

The gene calls are TRBV4-1 and TRBJ1-2; the D is unclear. The CDR3 extends over 14 amino acids. The germline V gene has CDR1 MGHRA and CDR2 YSYEKL. Trimming cost V 2 bases and J 6 bases, with 13 bases left between them. CDR3 DNA sequence: TGCGCCAGCAGCCAAAATCTAGGTGTCGATGGCTACACCTTC. Translating gives CASSQNLGVDGYTF.

The chain carries TRBV6-5 and TRBJ1-2; no definite D call. This CDR3 contains 11 residues. The V gene lost 7 bases and the J gene lost 2 bases, with 5 bases spanning the gap. From germline, CDR1 is MNHEY and CDR2 SVGAGI. The CDR3 DNA reads as TGTGCCAGCAAGAACAACTATGGCTACACCTTC. Protein sequence: CASKNNYGYTF.

J is TRBJ2-2 and V is TRBV7-6; D might be TRBD2 (6 bases). CDR1 SGHVS and CDR2 FNYEAQ come from the germline V gene. CDR3 length: 15 residues. Deletions cut 5 bases from V and 6 bases from J, with 16 bases between. CDR3 nucleotides: TGTGCCAGCAGCATCCGGGACTTCCAAGCCGGGGAGCTGTTTTTT. Its translation is CASSIRDFQAGELFF.

This chain links TRBV7-9 with TRBJ1-4; perhaps TRBD1 as D (5 bases). Trimming removed 5 bases at V and 8 bases at J, with 9 bases between. The CDR3 extends over 12 amino acids. In germline, CDR1 is SEHNR, CDR2 FQNEAQ (reference sequence). The CDR3 DNA is TGTGCCAGCAGCGGGGCCGGGGAAAAACTGTTTTTT. It translates to CASSGAGEKLFF.

The CDR3 DNA is TGCAGCGTCCGGGAGGTAGGCGGGACCCAGTACTTC. Its translation is CSVREVGGTQYF. This sequence joins TRBV29-1 and TRBJ2-5; 7 bases align to TRBD2. This CDR3 has 12 residues. V lost 6 bases, J lost 7 bases, and 8 bases stayed unmatched. CDR1 is SQVTM, CDR2 ANQGSEA, per germline.

This chain connects TRBV19 to TRBJ1-2; a weak D match, TRBD1 (6 bases). Germline V gene data show CDR1 as LNHDA and CDR2 as SQIVND (reference sequence). The length of the CDR3 is 15 residues. Trimming shortened V by 2 bases and J by 4 bases, and 14 bases separated the two germline ends. The CDR3 coding sequence is TGTGCCAGTAGTATATTGACGGGGGCGGGCTATGGCTACACCTTC. Protein: CASSILTGAGYGYTF.

J is TRBJ2-5 and V is TRBV28, with 9 bases lining up with TRBD1. The V gene's germline CDR1 is MDHEN and CDR2 SYDVKM. Trimming at V came to 6 bases and at J to 5 bases, leaving 10 bases not matched to a gene. This CDR3 is 15 amino acids long. The CDR3: CASSLRDRVWETQYF. The DNA of the CDR3 is TGTGCCAGCAGCCTCCGGGACAGGGTTTGGGAGACCCAGTACTTC.